The entry below describes one T cell receptor beta chain. Its antigen remains unknown. The data originate from a study of cytomegalovirus exposure and HLA in healthy donors. About the research overall: The approximately 110 validation repertoires, a later analysis reported, used the same platform as the approximately 670 repertoires from the first cohort. Study outcomes and limitations: The listing of some 170 TCR beta chains classed them as cytomegalovirus-associated. Most TCRs appeared rarely, but some public TCRs recurred in many donors. In vitro, a few CMV-associated chains proved specific for CMV antigens.

Clones were read by immunoSEQ multiplex PCR, and TCRdb kept only the in-frame ones, dropping some. The sample shows tens of thousands of clones, around 92% of them seen only once. CDR1 and CDR2 (germline): GTSNPN, SVGIG (reference sequence). This CDR3 is built from 13 residues. The V end lost 8 bases, the J end lost 4 bases, and 17 bases lay between the germline ends. The clonotype was recovered from a man aged 18 to 29 in good health and CMV-seropositive. Material: PBMCs. The chain couples TRBV30 to TRBJ1-2; possible D gene TRBD1, 5 bases. The CDR3 protein is CAGALTEVYGYTF. The DNA of the CDR3 is TGTGCCGGCGCATTGACAGAAGTCTATGGCTACACCTTC.